This T cell receptor beta chain is drawn from a study of cytomegalovirus exposure and HLA in healthy donors. The PCR had 60 Vbeta and 13 Jbeta primers. TCRdb's copy holds only in-frame clones and misses some; the assay was immunoSEQ multiplex PCR. The data show some 200,000 clones, 55% to 65% seen once. The TCR sequence derives from a man aged 35-49 years in good health and CMV-seronegative. The specimen was PBMCs.

CDR3 sequence reads: CAWSVGLRYSGANVLTF. In nucleotides, the CDR3 is TGTGCCTGGAGTGTCGGACTCAGGTACTCTGGGGCCAACGTCCTGACTTTC. This sequence joins TRBV30 and TRBJ2-6; D perhaps matches TRBD2 (5 bases). Germline V gene sequence: CDR1 GTSNPN, CDR2 SVGIG (reference sequence). Between the trimmed V and J ends, which lost 0 bases and 0 bases, there was a span of 12 bases. The CDR3 consists of 17 residues.